This record covers a single TCR beta chain. The data stem from a study of T cell responses to AZD1222 COVID-19 vaccine. Using immunoSEQ multiplex PCR, the repertoire was profiled, and TCRdb retains in-frame clones only, with some absent. The repertoire holds 75,000 to 90,000 clones, with around 85% as singletons. Material: peripheral blood, obtained 28 days after the second AZD1222 dose. This TCR derives from an adult who received the AZD1222 COVID-19 vaccine.

The CDR3 loop is CATSGAAFYGYTF. The CDR3 nucleotides are TGTGCCACCAGTGGGGCGGCCTTCTATGGCTACACCTTC. The gene calls are TRBV24-1 and TRBJ1-2; D not resolved. This CDR3 is built from 13 residues. Trimming left V 5 bases short and J 4 bases short, with 10 bases between. Germline CDR1 KGHDR, CDR2 SFDVKD.